Listed here is a single TCR beta chain. Germline loops: CDR1 SGHRS, CDR2 YFSETQ. V shed 4 bases and J 3 bases; nucleotides not matched to a gene: 4. The CDR3 covers 14 residues. The data were taken from a study of T cell changes during pregnancy in multiple sclerosis. Profiling relied on immunoSEQ multiplex PCR, and the TCRdb table lists in-frame clones only, not all of them. The sample holds approximately 50,000 clones; more than 85% are singletons and the top ten take approximately 0.39%. The V call is TRBV5-1, the J call TRBJ2-1, with 7 bases matching TRBD1. The input for sequencing was CD4+ T cells from peripheral blood mononuclear cells, taken after pregnancy. The TCR comes from a female donor with multiple sclerosis, enrolled in a pregnancy study. The CDR3 DNA sequence: TGCGCCAGCAGCCGGGGACAGAGCTACAATGAGCAGTTCTTC. It specifies CASSRGQSYNEQFF.